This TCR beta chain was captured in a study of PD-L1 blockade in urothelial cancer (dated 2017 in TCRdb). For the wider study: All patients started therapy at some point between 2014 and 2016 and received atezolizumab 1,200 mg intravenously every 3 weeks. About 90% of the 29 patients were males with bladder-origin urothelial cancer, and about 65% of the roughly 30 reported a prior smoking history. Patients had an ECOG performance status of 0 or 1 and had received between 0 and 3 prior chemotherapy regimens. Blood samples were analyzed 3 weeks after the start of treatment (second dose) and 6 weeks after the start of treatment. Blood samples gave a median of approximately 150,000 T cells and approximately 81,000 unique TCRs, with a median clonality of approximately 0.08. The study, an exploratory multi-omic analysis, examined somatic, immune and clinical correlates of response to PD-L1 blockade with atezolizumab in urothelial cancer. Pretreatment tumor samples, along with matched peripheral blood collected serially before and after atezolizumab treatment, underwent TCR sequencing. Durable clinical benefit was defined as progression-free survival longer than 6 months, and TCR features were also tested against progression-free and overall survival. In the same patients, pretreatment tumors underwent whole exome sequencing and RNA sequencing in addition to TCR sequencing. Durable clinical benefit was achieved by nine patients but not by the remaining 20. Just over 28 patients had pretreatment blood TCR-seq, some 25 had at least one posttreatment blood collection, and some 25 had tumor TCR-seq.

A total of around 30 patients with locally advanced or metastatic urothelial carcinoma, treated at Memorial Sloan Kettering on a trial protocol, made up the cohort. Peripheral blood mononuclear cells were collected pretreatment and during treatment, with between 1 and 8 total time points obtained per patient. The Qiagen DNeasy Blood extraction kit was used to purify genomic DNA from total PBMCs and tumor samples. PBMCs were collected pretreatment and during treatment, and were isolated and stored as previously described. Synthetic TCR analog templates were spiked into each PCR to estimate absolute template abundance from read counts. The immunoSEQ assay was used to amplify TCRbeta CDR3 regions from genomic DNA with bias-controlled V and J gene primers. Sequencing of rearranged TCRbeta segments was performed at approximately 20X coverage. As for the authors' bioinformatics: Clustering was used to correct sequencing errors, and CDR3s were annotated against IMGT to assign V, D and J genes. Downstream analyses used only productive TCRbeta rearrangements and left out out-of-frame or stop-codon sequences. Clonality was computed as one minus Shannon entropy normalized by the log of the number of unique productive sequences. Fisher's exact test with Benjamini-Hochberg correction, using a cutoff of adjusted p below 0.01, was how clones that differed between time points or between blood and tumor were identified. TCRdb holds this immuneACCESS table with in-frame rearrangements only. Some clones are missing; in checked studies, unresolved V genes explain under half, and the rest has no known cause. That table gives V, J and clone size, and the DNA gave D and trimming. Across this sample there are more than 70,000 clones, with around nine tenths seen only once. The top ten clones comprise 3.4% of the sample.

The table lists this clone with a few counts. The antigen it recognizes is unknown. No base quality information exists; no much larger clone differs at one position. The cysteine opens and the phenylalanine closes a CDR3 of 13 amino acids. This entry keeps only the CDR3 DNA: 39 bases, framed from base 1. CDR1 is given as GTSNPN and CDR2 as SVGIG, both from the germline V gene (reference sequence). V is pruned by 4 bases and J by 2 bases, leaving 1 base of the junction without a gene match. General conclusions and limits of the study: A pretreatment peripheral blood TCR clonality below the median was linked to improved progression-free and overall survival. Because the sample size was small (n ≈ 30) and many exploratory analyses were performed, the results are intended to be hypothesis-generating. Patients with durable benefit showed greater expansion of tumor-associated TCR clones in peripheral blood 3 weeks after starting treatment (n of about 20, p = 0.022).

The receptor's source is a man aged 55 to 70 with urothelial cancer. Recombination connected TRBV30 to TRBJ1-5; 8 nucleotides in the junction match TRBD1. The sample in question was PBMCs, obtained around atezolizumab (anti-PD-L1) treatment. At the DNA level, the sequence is TGTGCCTGGAACAGGGGGGGCAATCAGCCCCAGCATTTT. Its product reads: CAWNRGGNQPQHF.